The clone carrying this T cell receptor beta chain has more than one count but fewer than ten. Its antigen is not identified. The CDR3 is 15 amino acids. V lost 1 base and J lost 6, with 16 bases in between. The germline V gene encodes CDR1 MNHNS and CDR2 SASEGT. This entry is derived from a study of T-cell reconstitution after alpha-beta-depleted transplantation in children. Study-wide results and limits: Several hundred rapidly expanded clones from non-depleted graft cells reportedly supplied alpha-beta T cells about two months post-transplant.

The authors prepared the TCRbeta library with unique molecular identifiers. TCRdb re-called the PCR reads with MiXCR, one entry per CDR3 protein. The sample lists about 980,000 distinct CDR3 sequences, less than 30% seen once, with 28% in the top ten. This TCR came from a boy younger than two who had a stem cell transplant for SCID, so the T cells may come from the graft donor. The sample was PBMCs, mostly from graft donor cells, taken 360 days after TCRalphabeta/CD19-depleted stem cell transplant. V is TRBV6-1 and J is TRBJ2-7; D gene uncertain. DNA for the CDR3: TGTGCCAGCAGTGAAGAACACATACGGATTGGCGAGCAGTACTTC. This gives the protein CASSEEHIRIGEQYF.